The next 28 T cell receptor beta chains were all read from a single sample in a study of cytomegalovirus exposure and HLA in healthy donors. TCRdb's table, derived via immunoSEQ multiplex PCR, lists solely in-frame clones and lacks some. The data contain about 98,000 clones, approximately 90% of them singletons. Sequencing used PBMCs. The receptors were gathered from a young woman in good health and CMV-seronegative.

The chain uses TRBV7-2 and TRBJ1-5; 8 bases are shared with TRBD1. Trimming at V came to 1 base and at J to 1 base, leaving 3 bases not matched to a gene. Germline assignment: CDR1 SGHTA and CDR2 FQGNSA. The CDR3 totals 16 residues. CDR3 in amino acids: CASSLVGTGSNQPQHF. As DNA, the CDR3 is TGTGCCAGCAGCTTAGTTGGGACAGGAAGCAATCAGCCCCAGCATTTT. Looking up the rest from reference TRBV7-2 and TRBJ1-5 gives the full variable domain: GAGVSQSPSNKVTEKGKDVELRCDPISGHTALYWYRQSLGQGLEFLIYFQGNSAPDKSGLPSDRFSAERTGGSVSTLTIQRTQQEDSAVYLCASSLVGTGSNQPQHFGDGTRLSIL.

CDR3 in DNA: TGCAGCGTGGTCCGGGACAGGACTGGAAACACCATATATTTT. Its translation: CSVVRDRTGNTIYF. The rearrangement links TRBV29-1 to TRBJ1-3, with 8 bases lining up with TRBD1. CDR3 size: 14 residues. Germline CDR1 reads SQVTM; CDR2 reads ANQGSEA. Trimming cost V 6 bases and J 2 bases; bases outside gene matches: 6.

In this sample, this clone turned up once. The V and J genes are TRBV4-1 and TRBJ2-7, with TRBD1 matching 7 bases. With 0 bases clipped from V and 0 bases from J, the junction kept 5 bases outside the gene matches. CDR3 length: 16 amino acids. In germline, CDR1 is MGHRA, CDR2 YSYEKL. The CDR3 here is CASSQERTGSSYEQYF. The CDR3 DNA reads as TGCGCCAGCAGCCAAGAGCGGACAGGTTCCTCCTACGAGCAGTACTTC.

V gene TRBV6-5 combines with J gene TRBJ2-7, with 8 bases identical to TRBD1. Germline loops: CDR1 MNHEY, CDR2 SVGAGI. Losses at the gene ends were 2 bases for V and 7 bases for J; bases not matched to a gene: 7. This CDR3 spans 14 amino acids. This chain's CDR3 is CASSYGQGLGEQYF. Here the CDR3 DNA reads TGTGCCAGCAGTTACGGACAGGGTTTAGGAGAGCAGTACTTC.

This chain joins TRBV28 and TRBJ2-7; the D is unclear. From germline, CDR1 is MDHEN and CDR2 SYDVKM. V was clipped by 5 bases and J by 4 bases, with 12 bases between them. CDR3 size: 13 residues. The CDR3, as DNA: TGTGCCAGCAGTCCCCCCTACGTTTACGAGCAGTACTTC. Its protein is CASSPPYVYEQYF.

The V call is TRBV5-8, the J call TRBJ1-2; no clear D gene. CDR3 size: 16 residues. Between the trimmed V and J ends, which lost 0 bases and 0 bases, there was a span of 12 bases. Germline values: CDR1 SGHTS, CDR2 YDEGEE. The CDR3 coding sequence is TGTGCCAGCAGCTTGGCATCTTCAGCGACTAACTATGGCTACACCTTC. Protein product: CASSLASSATNYGYTF. The full variable domain, completed using reference TRBV5-8 and TRBJ1-2, is EAGVTQSPTHLIKTRGQQATLRCSPISGHTSVYWYQQALGLGLQFLLWYDEGEERNRGNFPPRFSGRQFPNYSSELNVNALELEDSALYLCASSLASSATNYGYTFGSGTRLTVV.

V and J are TRBV29-1 and TRBJ2-3; D unresolved. Trimming took off 1 base at V and 1 base at J, with 6 bases between the two ends. The CDR3 loop spans 13 amino acids. Germline assignment: CDR1 SQVTM and CDR2 ANQGSEA. The CDR3 nucleotides are TGCAGCGTTGAAGGGGCCGGCACAGATACGCAGTATTTT. It codes for CSVEGAGTDTQYF.

The CDR3 spells CASSARFF. The CDR3 coding sequence is TGTGCCAGCAGTGCGAGGTTCTTT. The chain employs TRBV6-1 and TRBJ1-1; D is ambiguous. The germline CDR1 and CDR2 sequences are MNHNS and SASEGT. There are 8 residues in the CDR3. Deletions cut 4 bases from V and 14 bases from J, with 5 bases between.

The J gene is TRBJ1-2, the V gene TRBV7-8; D not resolved. CDR1 is SGHVS, CDR2 FQNEAQ, per germline. The CDR3 consists of 15 residues. V lost 1 base, J lost 4 bases, and 13 bases lay in between. DNA for the CDR3: TGTGCCAGCAGCTTAGAAGGTCGGAGGTCCTATGGCTACACCTTC. Translating gives CASSLEGRRSYGYTF.

The chain uses TRBV29-1 and TRBJ1-1, with 8 bases matching TRBD1. There are 12 residues in the CDR3. Germline-derived CDR1 and CDR2 are SQVTM and ANQGSEA. For the CDR3, the DNA is TGCGGCCTAGGGACAGGAAACACTGAAGCTTTCTTT. Translation gives CGLGTGNTEAFF.

J is TRBJ1-3 and V is TRBV6-5; TRBD1 might be the D (6 bases). The V gene's germline CDR1 is MNHEY and CDR2 SVGAGI. The CDR3 is 14 residues long. Trimming left V 5 bases short and J 3 bases short, with 11 bases between. The CDR3 bases are TGTGCCAGCAGTACAGGGTCCGTTGGAAACACCATATATTTT. This gives the protein CASSTGSVGNTIYF.

This sequence joins TRBV13 and TRBJ2-2; 8 positions match TRBD2. J gave up 5 bases and V 1 base, and 12 bases lay outside the gene matches. CDR3 length: 18 amino acids. CDR1 is PRHDT and CDR2 is FYEKMQ in the germline V gene (reference sequence). Here the CDR3 reads CASSLAPDLSGGTGELFF. The CDR3 DNA reads as TGTGCCAGCAGCTTAGCCCCGGACTTGAGCGGGGGTACCGGGGAGCTGTTTTTT.

The chain carries TRBV28 and TRBJ1-2; D remains unclear. The V gene's germline CDR1 is MDHEN and CDR2 SYDVKM. This CDR3 has 13 residues. V lost 8 bases and J 0 bases, leaving 10 bases between the germline ends. CDR3: CASYEGTNYGYTF. CDR3 DNA: TGTGCCAGCTACGAGGGCACTAACTATGGCTACACCTTC.

V usage is TRBV9 and J usage is TRBJ1-3; no firm D call. The CDR3 has 16 residues. The germline CDR1 and CDR2 sequences are SGDLS and YYNGEE. Trimming took off 0 bases at V and 4 bases at J, with 14 bases between the two ends. CDR3 nucleotides: TGTGCCAGCAGCGTAGCCTCGCACTCTTTGGGAAACACCATATATTTT. Residues: CASSVASHSLGNTIYF.

This clone came up once. The chain employs TRBV1 and TRBJ2-1; the table assigns TRBD1, which was not confirmed against the DNA. TRBV1 counts as a pseudogene. CDR3 length: 16 residues. The CDR3 DNA follows: TGCACCAGCAGCCAAGAGGGGGCCTTATCCTACAATGAGCAGTTCTTC. This translates into CTSSQEGALSYNEQFF.

The rearrangement joins TRBV7-7 to TRBJ2-3; TRBD1 is a possible D gene (5 bases). The CDR3 spans 15 residues. The V gene lost 1 base and the J gene lost 4 bases, with 12 bases spanning the gap. CDR1 is SSHAT and CDR2 is FNYEAQ in the germline V gene (reference sequence). Here the CDR3 reads CASSLGPAGPDTQYF. CDR3 nucleotide sequence: TGTGCCAGCAGCTTAGGCCCGGCAGGGCCAGATACGCAGTATTTT.

This clone appeared a single time. The V call is TRBV4-2, the J call TRBJ1-6, with TRBD1 matching 9 bases. With 2 bases clipped from V and 7 bases from J, the junction kept 6 bases outside the gene matches. Germline CDR1 and CDR2: LGHNA and YNFKEQ. This CDR3 region has 16 residues. The CDR3 loop reads CASSQLLGQGNSPLHF. The CDR3 coding sequence is TGTGCCAGCAGCCAATTATTAGGACAGGGGAATTCACCCCTCCACTTT.

The chain has TRBV5-4 and TRBJ2-3; 9 bases fit TRBD2. The V and J ends lost 5 bases and 2 bases, in that order; junction bases with no gene match: 6. The CDR3 runs to 15 residues. Germline V gene data show CDR1 as SGHNT and CDR2 as YYREEE (reference sequence). CDR3 region: CASSGGTSNTDTQYF. The CDR3 bases are TGTGCCAGCAGTGGGGGGACTAGCAACACAGATACGCAGTATTTT.

The CDR3 DNA sequence: TGTGCCAGCAGCTTAGGGGGCCCTTCCAATAATCAGCCCCAGCATTTT. Translation: CASSLGGPSNNQPQHF. This chain joins TRBV7-6 and TRBJ1-5, with D possibly TRBD1 on 5 matching bases. V dropped 1 base and J dropped 4 bases, with 14 bases sitting between them. Germline values: CDR1 SGHVS, CDR2 FNYEAQ. The CDR3 runs 16 residues.

The chain joins TRBV7-6 to TRBJ2-3, with 10 bases aligning to TRBD1. The CDR3 is 15 amino acids. V lost 5 bases and J lost 5; bases outside the gene matches: 7. CDR1 is SGHVS, CDR2 FNYEAQ, per germline. The CDR3 loop reads CASSVGQGRQDTQYF. Here the CDR3 DNA reads TGTGCCAGCAGCGTGGGACAGGGGAGGCAAGATACGCAGTATTTT.

This chain connects TRBV9 to TRBJ2-3; D is perhaps TRBD2 (6 bases). V lost 0 bases to trimming and J lost 0 bases, with 17 bases between them. The CDR3 spans 18 residues. CDR1 and CDR2 from the germline V gene are SGDLS and YYNGEE. The CDR3 spells CASSVALMAGTSTDTQYF. The CDR3 DNA sequence: TGTGCCAGCAGCGTAGCCCTGATGGCGGGGACTAGCACAGATACGCAGTATTTT. Full variable domain (missing parts from reference TRBV9 and TRBJ2-3): DSGVTQTPKHLITATGQRVTLRCSPRSGDLSVYWYQQSLDQGLQFLIQYYNGEERAKGNILERFSAQQFPDLHSELNLSSLELGDSALYFCASSVALMAGTSTDTQYFGPGTRLTVL.

The chain has TRBV29-1 and TRBJ1-2, with D tentatively TRBD1 (5 bases). Germline values: CDR1 SQVTM, CDR2 ANQGSEA. Trimming took 6 bases from V and 4 from J, leaving 18 bases between them. This CDR3 has 14 amino acids. The CDR3 DNA reads TGCAGCGTCAATCTTGGGGGGAGAGGCTATGGCTACACCTTC. Protein: CSVNLGGRGYGYTF.

This sequence joins TRBV6-5 and TRBJ1-1; no clear D gene. Germline V gene data show CDR1 as MNHEY and CDR2 as SVGAGI. Deletions cut 4 bases from V and 2 bases from J, with 8 bases between. The CDR3 runs to 13 residues. In DNA, the CDR3 is TGTGCCAGCAGTTTATCAGAAAACACTGAAGCTTTCTTT. Translation gives CASSLSENTEAFF.

The V and J genes are TRBV5-1 and TRBJ1-3, with unresolved D. V was trimmed by 4 bases and J by 0 bases, leaving 11 bases between them. Per the germline V gene, CDR1 is SGHRS and CDR2 is YFSETQ. This CDR3 spans 15 amino acids. As DNA, the CDR3 is TGCGCCAGCAGCCAGAGTAGCGGCTCTGGAAACACCATATATTTT. Amino acids: CASSQSSGSGNTIYF.

The genes are TRBV18 and TRBJ1-1; maybe TRBD1 (6 bases). V lost 3 bases, J lost 0 bases, and 17 bases lay in between. This CDR3 region has 17 residues. The germline V gene encodes CDR1 KGHSH and CDR2 LQKENI. The CDR3 DNA reads TGTGCCAGCTCACCCTTAAGCGGACAGACCATGAACACTGAAGCTTTCTTT. Translated: CASSPLSGQTMNTEAFF.

This clone occurred once. This rearrangement joins TRBV6-1 to TRBJ1-2; D perhaps matches TRBD1 (6 bases). The germline V gene has CDR1 MNHNS and CDR2 SASEGT. Trimming left V 7 bases short and J 4 bases short, with 19 bases between. The CDR3 extends over 15 amino acids. The CDR3 DNA reads TGTGCCAGCAACGGGGGGGGCAGGGGAGGCTATGGCTACACCTTC. The encoded protein is CASNGGGRGGYGYTF.

This clone was recorded only once. The chain uses TRBV9 and TRBJ1-2; D might be TRBD1 (5 bases). V was clipped by 3 bases and J by 4 bases, with 28 bases between them. CDR1 and CDR2 (germline): SGDLS, YYNGEE. The CDR3 consists of 19 residues. CDR3 bases: TGTGCCAGCAGCGGAGCCTGGGAGGCAGGGCCTCAGTCGAGCTATGGCTACACCTTC. Protein product: CASSGAWEAGPQSSYGYTF.

This clone was seen a single time. The rearrangement joins TRBV28 to TRBJ2-1; TRBD2 agrees at 10 bases. Germline V CDR1 and CDR2: MDHEN, SYDVKM. The CDR3 spans 15 residues. The ends lost 4 bases at V and 4 bases at J; junction bases unmatched: 4. The CDR3, as DNA: TGTGCCAGCAGTTGGACTAGCGGAAATTACAATGAGCAGTTCTTC. It specifies CASSWTSGNYNEQFF.